A selection of T cell receptor beta chains follows, all from one sample in a study of CXCR3-negative and CXCR3-positive naive CD8 T cells. After re-calling the 5' RACE reads, TCRdb lists one entry per CDR3 protein, DNA absent. The sample data list some 66,000 distinct CDR3 sequences. The sequencing input was naive CXCR3- CD8+ T cells from blood. These receptors were obtained from a human donor in good health. Some clones in this sample may be carry-over from other donors' samples. Each CDR3 is given with its conserved first and last residue.

cdr3_aa: CASSYSSGKAQFF; j_call: TRBJ2-1; v_call: TRBV6-6
cdr3_aa: CASSPGTVGTGELFF; j_call: TRBJ2-2; v_call: TRBV7-7
cdr3_aa: CASSPLGGYEQYF; j_call: TRBJ2-7; v_call: TRBV7-9
cdr3_aa: CSVEATVPGQIADTQYF; j_call: TRBJ2-3; v_call: TRBV29-1
cdr3_aa: CASNTMDRGIYEQYF; j_call: TRBJ2-7; v_call: TRBV7-9
cdr3_aa: CASSLKGVEWDTEAFF; j_call: TRBJ1-1; v_call: TRBV6-5
cdr3_aa: CASSLFGIQETQYF; j_call: TRBJ2-5; v_call: TRBV5-1
cdr3_aa: CASSVSGRVGNEQFF; j_call: TRBJ2-1; v_call: TRBV9
cdr3_aa: CSARRGYEQYF; j_call: TRBJ2-7; v_call: TRBV29-1
cdr3_aa: CAISESATAAKNIQYF; j_call: TRBJ2-4; v_call: TRBV10-3
cdr3_aa: CASSLSWTSGNYNEQFF; j_call: TRBJ2-1; v_call: TRBV7-2
cdr3_aa: CASSYQGQGASQPQHF; j_call: TRBJ1-5; v_call: TRBV6-2/TRBV6-3
cdr3_aa: CSVENALTDTQYF; j_call: TRBJ2-3; v_call: TRBV29-1
cdr3_aa: CASSHRTVPTYEQYF; j_call: TRBJ2-7; v_call: TRBV28
cdr3_aa: CASSWDRVYEQYF; j_call: TRBJ2-7; v_call: TRBV5-5
cdr3_aa: CASSLSRDSYNEQFF; j_call: TRBJ2-1; v_call: TRBV7-7
cdr3_aa: CSAPLSTDTQYF; j_call: TRBJ2-3; v_call: TRBV29-1
cdr3_aa: CASSPWTGTTYEQYF; j_call: TRBJ2-7; v_call: TRBV7-9
cdr3_aa: CSVEDKGVEQYF; j_call: TRBJ2-7; v_call: TRBV29-1
cdr3_aa: CASSPPSSYNEQFF; j_call: TRBJ2-1; v_call: TRBV28
cdr3_aa: CASSSPEREYDEQFF; j_call: TRBJ2-1; v_call: TRBV5-1
cdr3_aa: CSAYTGAAYEQYF; j_call: TRBJ2-7; v_call: TRBV20-1
cdr3_aa: CAWAGPYEQYF; j_call: TRBJ2-7; v_call: TRBV30